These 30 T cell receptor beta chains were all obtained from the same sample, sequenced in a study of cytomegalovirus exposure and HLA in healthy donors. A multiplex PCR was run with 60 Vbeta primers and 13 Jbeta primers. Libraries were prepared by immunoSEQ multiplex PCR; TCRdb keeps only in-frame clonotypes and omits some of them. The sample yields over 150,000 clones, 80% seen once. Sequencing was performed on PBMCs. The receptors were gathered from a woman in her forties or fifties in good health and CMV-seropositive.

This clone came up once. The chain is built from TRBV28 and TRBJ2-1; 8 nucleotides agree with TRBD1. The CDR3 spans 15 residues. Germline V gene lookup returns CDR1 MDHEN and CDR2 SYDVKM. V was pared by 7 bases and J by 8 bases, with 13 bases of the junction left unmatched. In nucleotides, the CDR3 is TGTGCCAGCATCACGATCGGCAGGGGGCTCGATGAGCAGTTCTTC. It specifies CASITIGRGLDEQFF.

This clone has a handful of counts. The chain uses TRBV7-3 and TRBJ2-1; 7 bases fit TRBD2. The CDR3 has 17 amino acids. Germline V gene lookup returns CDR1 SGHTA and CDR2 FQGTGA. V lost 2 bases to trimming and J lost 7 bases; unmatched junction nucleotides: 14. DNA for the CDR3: TGTGCCAGCAGCTTAGAAGGCCTAGCGGCCGGGAGAAATGAGCAGTTCTTC. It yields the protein CASSLEGLAAGRNEQFF.

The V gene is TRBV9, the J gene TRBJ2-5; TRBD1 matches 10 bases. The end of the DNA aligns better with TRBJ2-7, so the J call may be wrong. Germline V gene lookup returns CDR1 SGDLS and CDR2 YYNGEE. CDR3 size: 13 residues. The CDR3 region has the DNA TGTGCCAGCAGCGGACAGGGGGCAGACGAGCAGTACTTC. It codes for CASSGQGADEQYF.

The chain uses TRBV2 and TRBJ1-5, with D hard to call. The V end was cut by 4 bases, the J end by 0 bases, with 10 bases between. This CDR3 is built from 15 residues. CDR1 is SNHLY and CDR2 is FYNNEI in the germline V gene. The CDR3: CASSVEGLSNQPQHF. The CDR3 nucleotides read TGTGCCAGCAGTGTTGAGGGCCTTAGCAATCAGCCCCAGCATTTT.

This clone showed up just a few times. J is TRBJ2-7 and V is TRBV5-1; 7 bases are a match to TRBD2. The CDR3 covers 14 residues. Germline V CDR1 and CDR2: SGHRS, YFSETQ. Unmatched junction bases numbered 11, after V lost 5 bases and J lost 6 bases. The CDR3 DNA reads TGCGCCAGCAGTTTGCGGGAGCCACGGGGCGAGCAGTACTTC. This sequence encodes CASSLREPRGEQYF.

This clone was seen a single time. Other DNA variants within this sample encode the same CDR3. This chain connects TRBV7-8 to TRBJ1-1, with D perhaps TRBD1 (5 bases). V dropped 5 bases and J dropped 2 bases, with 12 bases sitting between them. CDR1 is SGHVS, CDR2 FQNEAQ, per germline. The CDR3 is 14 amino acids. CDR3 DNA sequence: TGTGCCAGCAGCGGCCGGACACTTAACACTGAAGCTTTCTTT. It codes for CASSGRTLNTEAFF.

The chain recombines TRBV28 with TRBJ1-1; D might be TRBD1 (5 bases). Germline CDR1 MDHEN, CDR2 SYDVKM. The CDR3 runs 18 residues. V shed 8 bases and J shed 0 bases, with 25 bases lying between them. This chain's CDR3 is CASGKHLSTWGLNTEAFF. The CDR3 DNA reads TGTGCCAGCGGAAAGCACCTCTCCACGTGGGGCTTGAACACTGAAGCTTTCTTT.

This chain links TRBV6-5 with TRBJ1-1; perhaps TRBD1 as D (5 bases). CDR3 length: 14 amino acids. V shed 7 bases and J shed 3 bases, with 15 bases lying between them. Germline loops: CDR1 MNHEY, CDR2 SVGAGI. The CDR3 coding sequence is TGTGCCAGCACCGACGGCGGGGGTTACACTGAAGCTTTCTTT. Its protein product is CASTDGGGYTEAFF.

CDR3 amino acids: CASSLNWGGGYEQFF. CDR3 coding DNA: TGTGCCAGCAGCTTAAACTGGGGGGGCGGCTATGAGCAGTTCTTC. This chain uses TRBV7-3 with TRBJ2-1; D possibly corresponds to TRBD2 (7 bases). Trimming removed 1 base from V and 8 bases from J, with 15 bases in between. This CDR3 spans 15 amino acids. CDR1 is SGHTA, CDR2 FQGTGA, per germline.

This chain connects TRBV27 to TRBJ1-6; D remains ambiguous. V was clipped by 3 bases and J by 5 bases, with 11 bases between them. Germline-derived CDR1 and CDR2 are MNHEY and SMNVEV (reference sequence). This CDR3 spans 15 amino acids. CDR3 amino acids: CASSFGLFHNSPLHF. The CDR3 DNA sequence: TGTGCCAGCAGTTTCGGACTTTTCCATAATTCACCCCTCCACTTT.

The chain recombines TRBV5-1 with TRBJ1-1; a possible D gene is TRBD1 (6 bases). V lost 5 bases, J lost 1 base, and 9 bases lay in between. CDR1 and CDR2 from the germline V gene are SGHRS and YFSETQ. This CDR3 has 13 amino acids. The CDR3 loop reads CASRGQTNTEAFF. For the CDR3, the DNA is TGCGCCAGCAGGGGACAAACGAACACTGAAGCTTTCTTT.

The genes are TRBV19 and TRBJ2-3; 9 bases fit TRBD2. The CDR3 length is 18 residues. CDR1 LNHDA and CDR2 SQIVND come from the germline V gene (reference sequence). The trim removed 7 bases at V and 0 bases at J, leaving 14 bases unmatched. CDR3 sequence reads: CASTRGRVAGVSTDTQYF. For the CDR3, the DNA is TGTGCCAGTACCAGAGGGCGGGTAGCGGGAGTCAGCACAGATACGCAGTATTTT.

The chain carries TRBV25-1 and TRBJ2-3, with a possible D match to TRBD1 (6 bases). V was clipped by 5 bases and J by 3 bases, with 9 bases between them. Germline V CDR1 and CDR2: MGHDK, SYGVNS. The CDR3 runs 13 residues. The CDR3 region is CASSLTGTDTQYF. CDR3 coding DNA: TGTGCCAGCAGTCTAACAGGGACAGATACGCAGTATTTT.

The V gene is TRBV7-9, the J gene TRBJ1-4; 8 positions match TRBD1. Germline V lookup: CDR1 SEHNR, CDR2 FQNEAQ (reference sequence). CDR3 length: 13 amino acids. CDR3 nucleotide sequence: TGTTCCACCTCAGGGGGCACTAATGAAAAACTGTTTTTT. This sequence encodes CSTSGGTNEKLFF.

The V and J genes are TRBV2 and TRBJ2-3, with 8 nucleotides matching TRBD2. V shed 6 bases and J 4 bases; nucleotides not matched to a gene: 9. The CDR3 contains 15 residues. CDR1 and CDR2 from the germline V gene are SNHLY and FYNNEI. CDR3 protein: CASRPTGGRSDTQYF. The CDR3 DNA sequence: TGTGCCAGCAGACCCACAGGCGGGAGGTCAGATACGCAGTATTTT.

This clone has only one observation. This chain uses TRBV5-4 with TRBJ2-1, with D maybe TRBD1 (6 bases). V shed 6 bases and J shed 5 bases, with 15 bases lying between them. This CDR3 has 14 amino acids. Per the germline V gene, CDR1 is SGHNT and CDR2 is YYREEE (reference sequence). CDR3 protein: CASNMGAIHNEQFF. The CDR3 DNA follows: TGTGCCAGCAATATGGGGGCTATACACAATGAGCAGTTCTTC.

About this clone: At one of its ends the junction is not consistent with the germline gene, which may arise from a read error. CDR3 coding DNA: TGTGCTAGCAGCTTGACAGGGTTCCAAGAGACCCAGTACTTC. This encodes CASSLTGFQETQYF. V and J are TRBV7-7 and TRBJ2-5, with 7 bases fitting TRBD1. The CDR3 has 14 residues. Germline CDR1 reads SSHAT; CDR2 reads FNYEAQ (reference sequence).

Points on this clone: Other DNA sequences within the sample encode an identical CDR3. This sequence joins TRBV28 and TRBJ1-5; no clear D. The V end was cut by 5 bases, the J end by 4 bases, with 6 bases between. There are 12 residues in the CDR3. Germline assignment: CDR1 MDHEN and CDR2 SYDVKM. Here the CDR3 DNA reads TGTGCCAGCAGTCCCCCAAATCAGCCCCAGCATTTT. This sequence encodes CASSPPNQPQHF.

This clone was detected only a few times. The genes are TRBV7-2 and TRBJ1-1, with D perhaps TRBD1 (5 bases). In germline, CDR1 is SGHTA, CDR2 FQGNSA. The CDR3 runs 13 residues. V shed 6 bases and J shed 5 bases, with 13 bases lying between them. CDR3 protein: CASRGRARTEAFF. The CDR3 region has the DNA TGTGCCAGCAGGGGGCGTGCGAGAACTGAAGCTTTCTTT.

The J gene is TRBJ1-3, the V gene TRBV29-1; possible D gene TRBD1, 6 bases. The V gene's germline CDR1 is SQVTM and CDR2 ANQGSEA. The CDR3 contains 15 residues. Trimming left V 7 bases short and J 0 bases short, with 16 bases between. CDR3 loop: CSALRQASSGNTIYF. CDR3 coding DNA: TGCAGCGCCCTGAGACAGGCCTCCTCTGGAAACACCATATATTTT.

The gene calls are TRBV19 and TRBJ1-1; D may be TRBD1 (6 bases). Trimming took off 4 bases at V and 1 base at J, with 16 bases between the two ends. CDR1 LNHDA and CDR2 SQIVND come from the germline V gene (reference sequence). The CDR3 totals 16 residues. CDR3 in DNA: TGTGCCAGTAGTAAACGGACACAGGGAAAGAACACTGAAGCTTTCTTT. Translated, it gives CASSKRTQGKNTEAFF.

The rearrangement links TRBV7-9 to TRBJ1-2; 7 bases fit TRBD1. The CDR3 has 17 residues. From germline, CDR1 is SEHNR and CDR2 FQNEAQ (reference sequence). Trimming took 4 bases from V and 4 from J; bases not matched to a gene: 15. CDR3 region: CASSSHRLRTGFYGYTF. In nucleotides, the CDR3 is TGTGCCAGCAGCTCCCATAGGCTACGGACAGGATTCTATGGCTACACCTTC. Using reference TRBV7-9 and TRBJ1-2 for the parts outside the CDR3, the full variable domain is DTGVSQNPRHKITKRGQNVTFRCDPISEHNRLYWYRQTLGQGPEFLTYFQNEAQLEKSRLLSDRFSAERPKGSFSTLEIQRTEQGDSAMYLCASSSHRLRTGFYGYTFGSGTRLTVV.

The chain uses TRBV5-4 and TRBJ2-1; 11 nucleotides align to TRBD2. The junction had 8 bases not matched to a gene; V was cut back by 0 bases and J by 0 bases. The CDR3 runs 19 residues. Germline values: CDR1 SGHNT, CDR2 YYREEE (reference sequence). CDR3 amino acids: CASSLGFSGGGSSYNEQFF. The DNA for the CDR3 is TGTGCCAGCAGCTTGGGTTTTAGCGGGGGGGGAAGCTCCTACAATGAGCAGTTCTTC.

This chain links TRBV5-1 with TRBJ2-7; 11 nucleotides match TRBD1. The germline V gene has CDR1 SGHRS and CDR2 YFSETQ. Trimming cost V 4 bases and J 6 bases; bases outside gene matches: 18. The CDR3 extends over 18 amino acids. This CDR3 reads CASSRTGGSLGNGAEQYF. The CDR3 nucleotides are TGCGCCAGCAGCCGGACAGGGGGCAGTCTTGGCAACGGAGCCGAGCAGTACTTC.

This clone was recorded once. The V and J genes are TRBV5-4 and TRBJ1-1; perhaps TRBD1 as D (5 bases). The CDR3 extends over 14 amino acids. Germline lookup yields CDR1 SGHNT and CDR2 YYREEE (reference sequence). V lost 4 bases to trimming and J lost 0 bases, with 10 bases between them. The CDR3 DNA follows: TGTGCCAGCAGCCCGGGGGGTCTGAACACTGAAGCTTTCTTT. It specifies CASSPGGLNTEAFF.

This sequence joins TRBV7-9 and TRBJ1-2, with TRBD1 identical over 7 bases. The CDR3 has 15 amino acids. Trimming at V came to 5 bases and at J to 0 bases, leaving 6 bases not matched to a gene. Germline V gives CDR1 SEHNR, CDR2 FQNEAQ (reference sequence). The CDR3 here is CASSPRGQTNYGYTF. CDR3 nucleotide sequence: TGTGCCAGCAGCCCCCGGGGACAGACTAACTATGGCTACACCTTC. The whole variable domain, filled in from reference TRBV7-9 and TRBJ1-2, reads DTGVSQNPRHKITKRGQNVTFRCDPISEHNRLYWYRQTLGQGPEFLTYFQNEAQLEKSRLLSDRFSAERPKGSFSTLEIQRTEQGDSAMYLCASSPRGQTNYGYTFGSGTRLTVV.

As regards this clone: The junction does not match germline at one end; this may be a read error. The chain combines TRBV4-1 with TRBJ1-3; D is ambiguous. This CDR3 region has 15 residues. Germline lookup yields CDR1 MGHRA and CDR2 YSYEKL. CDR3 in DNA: TGCCCCAGCAGCCAAGCCAGTGGCCCTGGAAACACCATATATTTT. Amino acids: CPSSQASGPGNTIYF.

The CDR3 is CATGKREKLFF. The CDR3 DNA sequence: TGTGCCACCGGGAAGAGGGAAAAACTGTTTTTT. The chain combines TRBV28 with TRBJ1-4; D not resolved. The V gene lost 10 bases and the J gene lost 8 bases, with 11 bases spanning the gap. Germline CDR1 MDHEN, CDR2 SYDVKM. There are 11 residues in the CDR3.

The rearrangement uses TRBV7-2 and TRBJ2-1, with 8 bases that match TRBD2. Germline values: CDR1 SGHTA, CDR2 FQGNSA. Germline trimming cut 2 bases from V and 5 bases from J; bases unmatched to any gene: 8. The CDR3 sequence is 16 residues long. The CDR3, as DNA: TGTGCCAGCAGCTTAATTCGGGGGGGAATCCACAATGAGCAGTTCTTC. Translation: CASSLIRGGIHNEQFF.

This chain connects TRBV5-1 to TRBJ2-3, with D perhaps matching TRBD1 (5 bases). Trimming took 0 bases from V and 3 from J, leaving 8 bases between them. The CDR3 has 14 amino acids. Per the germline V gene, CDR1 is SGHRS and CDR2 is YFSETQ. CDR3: CASSLAGWTDTQYF. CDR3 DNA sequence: TGCGCCAGCAGCTTGGCAGGGTGGACAGATACGCAGTATTTT.